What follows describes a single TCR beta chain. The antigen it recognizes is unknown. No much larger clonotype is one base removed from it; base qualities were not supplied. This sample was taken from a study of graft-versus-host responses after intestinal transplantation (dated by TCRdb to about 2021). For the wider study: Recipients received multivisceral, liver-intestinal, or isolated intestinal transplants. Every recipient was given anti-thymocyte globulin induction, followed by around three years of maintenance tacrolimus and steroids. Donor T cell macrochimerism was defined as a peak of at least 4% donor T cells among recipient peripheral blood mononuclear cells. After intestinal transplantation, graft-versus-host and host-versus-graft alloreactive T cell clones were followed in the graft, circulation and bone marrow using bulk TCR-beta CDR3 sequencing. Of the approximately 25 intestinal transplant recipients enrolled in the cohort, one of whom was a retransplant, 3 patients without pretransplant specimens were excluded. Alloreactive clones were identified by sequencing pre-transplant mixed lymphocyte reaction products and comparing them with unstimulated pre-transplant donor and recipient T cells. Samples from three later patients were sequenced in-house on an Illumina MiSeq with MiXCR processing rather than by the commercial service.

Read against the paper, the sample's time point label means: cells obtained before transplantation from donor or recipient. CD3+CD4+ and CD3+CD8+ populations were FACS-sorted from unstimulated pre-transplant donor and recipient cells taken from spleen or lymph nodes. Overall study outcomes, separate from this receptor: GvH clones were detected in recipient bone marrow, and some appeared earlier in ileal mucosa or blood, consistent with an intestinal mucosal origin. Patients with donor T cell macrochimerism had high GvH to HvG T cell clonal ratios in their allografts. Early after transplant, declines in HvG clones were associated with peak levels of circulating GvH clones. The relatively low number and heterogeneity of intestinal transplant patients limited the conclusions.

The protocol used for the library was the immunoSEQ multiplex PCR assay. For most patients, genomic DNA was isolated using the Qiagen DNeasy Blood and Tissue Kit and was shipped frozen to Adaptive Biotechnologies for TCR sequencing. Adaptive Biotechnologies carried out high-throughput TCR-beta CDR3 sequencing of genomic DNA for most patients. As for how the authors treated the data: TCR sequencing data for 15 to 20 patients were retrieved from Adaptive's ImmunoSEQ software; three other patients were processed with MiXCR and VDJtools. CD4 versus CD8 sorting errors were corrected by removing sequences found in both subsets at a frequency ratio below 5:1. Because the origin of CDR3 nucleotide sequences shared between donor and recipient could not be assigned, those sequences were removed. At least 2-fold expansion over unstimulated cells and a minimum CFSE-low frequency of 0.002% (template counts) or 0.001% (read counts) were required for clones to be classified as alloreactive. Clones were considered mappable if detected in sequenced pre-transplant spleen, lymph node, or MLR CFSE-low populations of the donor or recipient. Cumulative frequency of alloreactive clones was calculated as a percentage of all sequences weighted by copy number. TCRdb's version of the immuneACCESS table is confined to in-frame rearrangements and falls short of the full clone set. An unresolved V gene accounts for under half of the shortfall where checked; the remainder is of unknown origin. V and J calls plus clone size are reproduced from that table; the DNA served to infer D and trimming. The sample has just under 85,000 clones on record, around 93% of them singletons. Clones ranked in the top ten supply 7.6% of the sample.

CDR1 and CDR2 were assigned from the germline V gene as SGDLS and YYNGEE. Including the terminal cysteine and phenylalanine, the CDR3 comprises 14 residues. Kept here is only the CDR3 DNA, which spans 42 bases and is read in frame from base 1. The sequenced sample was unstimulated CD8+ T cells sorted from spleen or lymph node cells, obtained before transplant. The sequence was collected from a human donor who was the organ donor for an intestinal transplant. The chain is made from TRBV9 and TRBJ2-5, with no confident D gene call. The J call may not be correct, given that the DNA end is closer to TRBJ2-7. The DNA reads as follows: TGTGCCAGCAGCGTGGGGTCGAGCTCCTACGAGCAGTACTTC. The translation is CASSVGSSSYEQYF.